Given below is one TCR beta chain in context. The data were produced by immunoSEQ multiplex PCR, yet TCRdb's version contains in-frame clones alone and is incomplete. Of about 220,000 clones detected, around 82% appear once; the ten largest clones hold around 3%. The data are from a study of blood T cell repertoires in COVID-19. Trimming at V came to 4 bases and at J to 4 bases, leaving 9 bases not matched to a gene. Germline V gene sequence: CDR1 GTSNPN, CDR2 SVGIG (reference sequence). The CDR3 is 15 amino acids. Sequenced: peripheral blood. This receptor was taken from a woman aged 25 to 39 who had recovered from COVID-19. The chain couples TRBV30 to TRBJ1-5, with 8 nucleotides matching TRBD1. The CDR3 DNA follows: TGTGCCTGGACCAGAACCACAGGGGGGAATCAGCCCCAGCATTTT. This translates into CAWTRTTGGNQPQHF.